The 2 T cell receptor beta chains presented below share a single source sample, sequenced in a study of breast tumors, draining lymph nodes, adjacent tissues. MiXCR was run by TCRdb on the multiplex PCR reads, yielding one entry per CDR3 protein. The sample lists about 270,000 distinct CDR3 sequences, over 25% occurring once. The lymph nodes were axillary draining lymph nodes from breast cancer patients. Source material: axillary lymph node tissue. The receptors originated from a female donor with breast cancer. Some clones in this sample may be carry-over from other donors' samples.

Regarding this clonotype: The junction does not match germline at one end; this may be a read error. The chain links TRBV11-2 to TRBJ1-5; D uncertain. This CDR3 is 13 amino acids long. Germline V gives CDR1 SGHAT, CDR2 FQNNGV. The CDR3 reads CASGLSGNQPQHF. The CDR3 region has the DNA TGTGCCAGCGGCTTGAGCGGGAATCAGCCCCAGCATTTT.

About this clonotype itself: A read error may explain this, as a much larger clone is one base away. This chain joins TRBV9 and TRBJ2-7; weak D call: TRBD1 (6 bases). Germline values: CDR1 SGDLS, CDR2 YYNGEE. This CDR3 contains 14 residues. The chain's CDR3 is CASSKEQGWNEQSF. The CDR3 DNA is TGTGCCAGCAGCAAAGAACAGGGTTGGAACGAGCAGTCCTTC.